The present entry profiles one TCR beta chain with its context. These data are taken from a study of blood T cell repertoires in COVID-19. The authors' processing: Researchers report that nucleated cell counts were estimated from reference gene primer amplification. Method: immunoSEQ multiplex PCR; TCRdb's copy keeps in-frame clones and lacks some. The V and J calls and clone size are taken from that table; D and trimming were inferred from the DNA. The sample shows roughly 340,000 clones, more than 75% of them seen only once. Recruits, aged roughly 18 to 95 years, lived in 24 US areas. Clinical histories supplied by participants themselves formed the basis of cohort assignment. The CDR3 runs 15 residues. Trimming pared 4 bases from V and 6 bases from J, leaving 16 bases between. The germline V gene encodes CDR1 SGHDN and CDR2 FVKESK.

The chain links TRBV14 to TRBJ2-1; a possible D gene is TRBD1 (7 bases). This receptor was obtained from a man in his forties or fifties in a cohort exposed to, infected with or recovered from COVID-19 (not recorded which). Input material: PBMCs or T cells enriched from blood (not recorded which). The CDR3 sequence: CASSRTGGIGNEQFF. The CDR3 nucleotides are TGTGCCAGCAGCCGGACAGGAGGGATTGGCAATGAGCAGTTCTTC.